This is a list of T cell receptor beta chains from one sample in a study of memory CD4+ T cells and cytomegalovirus serostatus. This table comes from immunoSEQ multiplex PCR, and its TCRdb copy is limited to in-frame clones, with some not included. The data hold about 40,000 clones, with 70% to 80% observed a single time. The sample comprised memory CD4+ T cells from blood. The receptors originated from an adult in good health and CMV-seronegative. Each CDR3 is given with its conserved first and last residue. A D gene is named only where the DNA matches it firmly. Clone size is given for some rows only: seen once, a few or many times, or a class if the clone is expanded.

TRBV9	once	TRBJ2-3	.	TGTGCTAGCAGCGTAGCGGCGGGGAGACCAGATACGCAGTATTTT	CASSVAAGRPDTQYF
TRBV30	.	TRBJ1-4	TRBD1	TGTGCCTGGTCGGACAGGGTTCGTGAAAAACTGTTTTTT	CAWSDRVREKLFF
TRBV5-1	.	TRBJ2-7	.	TGCGCCAGCAGCTCTGGGGGCCAGGTTGACGAGCAGTACTTC	CASSSGGQVDEQYF
TRBV30	few	TRBJ1-2	.	TGTGCCTGGACTATCGGGAACTATGGCTACACCTTC	CAWTIGNYGYTF
TRBV4-2	once	TRBJ1-1	TRBD1	TGTGCCAGCAGCCAAGGTGCACAGGGGGCCTGGAACACTGAAGCTTTCTTT	CASSQGAQGAWNTEAFF
TRBV7-9	.	TRBJ1-3	TRBD1	TGTGCCAGCAGCATAGACAGGGGGCCGGGAAACACCATATATTTT	CASSIDRGPGNTIYF
TRBV6-6	once	TRBJ1-5	.	TGTGCCAGCAGCTCCACCGACTCGTATCAGCCCCAGCATTTT	CASSSTDSYQPQHF
TRBV6-1	few	TRBJ1-1	TRBD1	TGTGCCAGCAGTACCGACAGGGTCTCTGAAGCTTTCTTT	CASSTDRVSEAFF
TRBV28	.	TRBJ2-3	TRBD2	TGTGCCAGCAGGGCGGGGGGCTCAGATACGCAGTATTTT	CASRAGGSDTQYF
TRBV10-2	.	TRBJ2-7	TRBD2	TGCGCCAGCAGTGAGTCTAGCGGGGTGACCTACGAGCAGTACTTC	CASSESSGVTYEQYF
TRBV5-1	once	TRBJ1-1	.	TGCGCCAGCAGGTATGAGGGCCTGAACACTGAAGCTTTCTTT	CASRYEGLNTEAFF
TRBV7-2	.	TRBJ1-6	.	TGTGCCAGCAGCTTAGGGAAGGGCTCCTATAATTCACCCCTCCACTTT	CASSLGKGSYNSPLHF
TRBV6-6	once	TRBJ2-1	TRBD1	TGTGCCAGCAAACCGGGACAGGCTACAAATGAGCAGTTCTTC	CASKPGQATNEQFF
TRBV27	.	TRBJ1-2	.	TGTGCCAGCAGTTCCGGGGGCCCCGGGCATGGCTACACCTTC	CASSSGGPGHGYTF
TRBV7-9	.	TRBJ1-4	TRBD1	TGTGCCAGCAGCCCCAACCCAGCAGGGGGATTTGAAAAACTGTTTTTT	CASSPNPAGGFEKLFF
TRBV15	.	TRBJ2-5	.	TGTGCCACCAGCATGCCGGGCGAAACTAAGACCCAGTACTTC	CATSMPGETKTQYF
TRBV7-2	.	TRBJ2-1	.	TGTGCCAGCAGCTTACGGGATAAGCAGTTCTTC	CASSLRDKQFF
TRBV27	.	TRBJ2-3	.	TGTGCCAGCAGGACAGGCTCTTCAACAGATACGCAGTATTTT	CASRTGSSTDTQYF
TRBV6-5	.	TRBJ2-5	.	TGTGCCAGCAGTTACACCCGGGCTCAAGAGACCCAGTACTTC	CASSYTRAQETQYF
TRBV9	.	TRBJ1-5	.	TGTGCCAGCAGTGTCGGAGTCGTGGGTCAGCCCCAGCATTTT	CASSVGVVGQPQHF
TRBV30	few	TRBJ1-6	.	TGTGCCTGCCAGGGGTCGAATTCACCCCTCCACTTT	CACQGSNSPLHF
TRBV7-9	.	TRBJ2-5	.	TGTGCCAGCAGCTCCCGGGAGACCCAGTACTTC	CASSSRETQYF
TRBV5-1	.	TRBJ2-6	.	TGCGCCAGCAGCTTGGCCCTTGGCGGGGCCAACGTCCTGACTTTC	CASSLALGGANVLTF
TRBV4-3	.	TRBJ1-2	.	TGCGCCAGCAGCCAAGATGTGGTAAATGGGGCAGCAGCCTCAGCTAACTATGGCTACACCTTC	CASSQDVVNGAAASANYGYTF
TRBV9	.	TRBJ2-2	TRBD1	TGTGCCAGCAGCCGTCAGACAGGGGACTTGATCGGGGAGCTGTTTTTT	CASSRQTGDLIGELFF
TRBV12-5	.	TRBJ2-1	.	TGTGCTAGTGCCGAACCCGAGCGGGATGAGCAGTTCTTC	CASAEPERDEQFF
TRBV19	.	TRBJ1-2	TRBD1	TGTGCCAGTAGTATCCCCGGGACAGTCTATGGTGGCTACACCTTC	CASSIPGTVYGGYTF
TRBV6-5	.	TRBJ2-3	.	TGTGCCACTGGAGCGGTTACTAGCACAGATACGCAGTATTTT	CATGAVTSTDTQYF